This T cell receptor beta chain was captured by sequencing in a study of blood T cell repertoires in COVID-19. Study background: Sites in the United States, Italy and Spain provided acute and convalescent COVID-19 samples. T cells, B-cell-depleted T cells, or PBMCs provided the cDNA or gDNA that served as material.

This CDR3 is 16 amino acids long. Germline CDR1 SEHNR, CDR2 FQNEAQ (reference sequence). Using immunoSEQ multiplex PCR, the repertoire was profiled, and TCRdb retains in-frame clones only, with some absent. The sample contains roughly 200,000 clones, 82% of which appear only once. A remark on this clone: At one boundary the junction diverges from the germline segment, which might be a read error.

The Seattle patients, enrolled during active infection, were followed longitudinally. This TCR was recovered from a woman aged 55 to 70 with COVID-19, enrolled during active disease. The sequenced sample was peripheral blood. J is TRBJ2-7 and V is TRBV7-9, with 16 positions matching TRBD2. For the CDR3, the DNA is TGTGCCAGCAGCTTAGCTTCCGGGACTAGCGGGAGGGCCGTCACGTTC. As protein: CASSLASGTSGRAVTF.